Listed below are T cell receptor beta chains from one sample, sequenced in a study of T cell repertoires in cytomegalovirus infection. TCRdb passed the reads through MiXCR, listing each CDR3 protein once. This sample yields 250,000 to 300,000 distinct CDR3 sequences, of which roughly a quarter are seen a single time; approximately 15% belongs to the top ten. Material for sequencing was PBMCs. Receptors originate from a human donor in good health (CMV status not recorded). Some clones in this sample may be carry-over from other donors' samples. The CDR3 runs from the conserved cysteine through the conserved F or W. The D gene is left open where the match is weak.

d_gene	v_gene	CDR3aa
TRBD2	TRBV7-9	CASSAGLANTDTQYF
-	TRBV5-1	CASSRDLSGELFF
TRBD2	TRBV7-2	CASSLWAGGVNEQFF
-	TRBV2	CASTETAYGYTF
TRBD2	TRBV12-3/TRBV12-4	CASSFRPGAGGRDEQFF
-	TRBV6-2/TRBV6-3	CASSYLGGTGELFF
-	TRBV14	CASSQFYRDGEKLFF
-	TRBV5-6	CASSFGGGEYNSPLHF
-	TRBV10-3	CAISETDTQYF
-	TRBV18	CASSRARGGRYNEQFF
-	TRBV7-3	CASSLRWGKREDTQYF
-	TRBV20-1	CSARTQRASYEQYF
-	TRBV5-1	CASSMDSPSYEQYF
TRBD1	TRBV20-1	CSARDRQGVELYNEQFF
-	TRBV11-2	CASIRDTNTGELFF
-	TRBV2	CASSDERISYEQYF
TRBD1	TRBV11-2	CASSRGDRGATEAFF
TRBD2	TRBV20-1	CSAQSGGGPDLSDTQYF
-	TRBV7-9	CASSLGNNEQFF
TRBD2	TRBV5-4	CASSSNSGRADNEQFF
-	TRBV20-1	CSARSSRSGELFF
-	TRBV7-2	CASSLGLRGERYEQYF
-	TRBV7-4	CASSLVAGEETQYF
-	TRBV7-2	CASSQAAASYNEQFF
-	TRBV10-3	CAIRPGPPSSTDTQYF
TRBD1	TRBV19	CATDETGGHGYTF
TRBD2	TRBV20-1	CSAKGLAPDTQYF
-	TRBV28	CASSPGGGPNTGELFF
TRBD1	TRBV7-2	CASSFVPGQAFGYTF
-	TRBV24-1	CATSDSRAEIYEQYF
-	TRBV11-2	CASSLVGATYEQYF
TRBD2	TRBV30	CAWGLAGVNTGELFF
-	TRBV4-3	CASSQVISYEQYF
TRBD2	TRBV20-1	CSARGLAAEAQYF
-	TRBV6-2/TRBV6-3	CASSYGRGRLNTEAFF
-	TRBV5-6	CASSFGADQPQHF
-	TRBV6-6	CASSTQGRGSVTEAFF
-	TRBV7-9	CASSSPSPEAFF
-	TRBV30	CACTEGWIRDYTF
-	TRBV20-1	CSASLLLWSDTQYF
-	TRBV12-3/TRBV12-4	CASSTPRQDTGELFF
-	TRBV7-2	CASSLAGPADTQYF
TRBD1	TRBV5-1	CASDRGEFGAEAFF
-	TRBV28	CASSRTLSPVTYEQYF